This entry lists 7 T cell receptor beta chains sequenced from one sample in a study of cytomegalovirus exposure and HLA in healthy donors. PCR involved 60 Vbeta and 13 Jbeta primers. Sequencing used immunoSEQ multiplex PCR; TCRdb keeps in-frame clones, though not all of them. The table shows around 91,000 clones, with 60% to 75% occurring only once. The specimen was PBMCs. Receptors were obtained from a man aged 60 to 75 in good health and CMV-seronegative.

This chain links TRBV6-1 with TRBJ2-3; 9 bases are a match to TRBD2. The CDR3 runs 13 residues. V lost 5 bases, J lost 5 bases, and 2 bases stayed unmatched. The germline CDR1 and CDR2 sequences are MNHNS and SASEGT. The CDR3 protein is CASSSGRKDTQYF. In DNA form, the CDR3 reads TGTGCCAGCAGTAGCGGGAGGAAAGATACGCAGTATTTT.

A note on this clone: One end of the junction does not line up with germline, which may come from a read error. This chain uses TRBV19 with TRBJ2-3; the D gene is possibly TRBD2 (5 bases). This CDR3 is built from 14 residues. Germline assignment: CDR1 LNHDA and CDR2 SQIVND (reference sequence). CDR3 nucleotide sequence: TGTGCCAGTGGTATAGATCAGGAGGCAGATACGCAGTATTTT. It is translated as CASGIDQEADTQYF.

V is TRBV5-1 and J is TRBJ2-7, with 9 nucleotides matching TRBD2. The CDR3 spans 14 residues. V dropped 9 bases and J dropped 5; count of bases not matched to a gene: 12. Germline values: CDR1 SGHRS, CDR2 YFSETQ. CDR3 region: CATSEGSGSDEQYF. DNA for the CDR3: TGCGCCACATCAGAGGGTAGCGGGAGTGACGAGCAGTACTTC.

The V and J genes are TRBV5-1 and TRBJ2-1; TRBD2 matches 7 bases. Germline assignment: CDR1 SGHRS and CDR2 YFSETQ. This CDR3 region has 15 residues. J gave up 3 bases and V 0 bases, and 3 bases lay outside the gene matches. As DNA, the CDR3 is TGCGCCAGCAGCTTGGTGCTAGCGGACTACAATGAGCAGTTCTTC. This codes for CASSLVLADYNEQFF.

The rearrangement joins TRBV28 to TRBJ2-3; 14 nucleotides agree with TRBD2. Germline V gene lookup returns CDR1 MDHEN and CDR2 SYDVKM. The CDR3 has 14 residues. J gave up 7 bases and V 9 bases, and 6 bases lay outside the gene matches. This CDR3 is CASRTSGGSNTQYF. The CDR3 coding sequence is TGTGCCAGTCGGACTAGCGGGGGGTCGAATACGCAGTATTTT.

The CDR3 region is CASGQYNEQFF. CDR3 nucleotides: TGTGCCAGTGGACAGTACAATGAGCAGTTCTTC. The chain has TRBV2 and TRBJ2-1, with D possibly being TRBD1 (6 bases). Trimming removed 9 bases at V and 4 bases at J, with 7 bases between. CDR1 and CDR2 (germline): SNHLY, FYNNEI. The CDR3 sequence is 11 residues long.

This rearrangement joins TRBV6-5 to TRBJ1-5; 7 bases line up with TRBD1. Per germline, CDR1 MNHEY and CDR2 SVGAGI. CDR3 length: 15 residues. V lost 6 bases to trimming and J lost 0 bases; unmatched junction nucleotides: 5. The CDR3 nucleotides read TGTGCCAGCAGCCCACAGGGGTATAGCAATCAGCCCCAGCATTTT. Translating it yields CASSPQGYSNQPQHF.